This TCR beta chain was recovered during a study of beta chain features in type 1 diabetes. Germline V lookup: CDR1 LNHDA, CDR2 SQIVND (reference sequence). Between the trimmed V and J ends, which lost 4 bases and 4 bases, there was a span of 8 bases. The CDR3 sequence is 14 residues long. The sequenced template was cDNA made from the entire isolated RNA. Sequencing was performed with immunoSEQ multiplex PCR; in TCRdb, only in-frame clones are kept and a portion is missing. The sample has roughly 250,000 clones, 9.6% seen once. General study results and limits: The naive, central memory and Treg TCRB repertoires of patients appeared to be more similar to one another than those of healthy donors. Patients with type 1 diabetes showed fewer VDJ junction insertions and more deletions. PCR might pick shorter templates more often, in the same way for patients and controls.

This clone was counted between two and nine times. What it binds is not known. Sequenced input: naive CD4+ T cells from blood. This TCR was recovered from a young woman in good health. The chain joins TRBV19 to TRBJ2-6, with D maybe TRBD2 (5 bases). The CDR3 region has the DNA TGTGCCAGTAGTACCCGCGGGGGGGCCAACGTCCTGACTTTC. Translation gives CASSTRGGANVLTF. Combining the CDR3 with reference TRBV19 and TRBJ2-6 gives the whole variable domain DGGITQSPKYLFRKEGQNVTLSCEQNLNHDAMYWYRQDPGQGLRLIYYSQIVNDFQKGDIAEGYSVSREKKESFPLTVTSAQKNPTAFYLCASSTRGGANVLTFGAGSRLTVL.